The 5 T cell receptor beta chains listed next were all sequenced from one sample in a study of T cell repertoires in cytomegalovirus infection. TCRdb recomputed calls from the reads with MiXCR, one row per CDR3 protein. The table has hundreds of thousands of distinct CDR3 sequences, about 30% seen once. For these TCRs, the target antigens are not known. The specimen was cultured CD8+ T cells from PBMCs, collected from culture after CMV antigen stimulation. Receptors originate from a human donor in good health (CMV status not recorded). Some clones in this sample may be carry-over from other donors' samples.

This clonotype appeared a few times. This chain joins TRBV7-9 and TRBJ2-7; D unresolved. The CDR3 is made up of 14 amino acids. The ends were cut back, 1 base at V and 9 bases at J, with 16 bases in the middle. Germline V lookup: CDR1 SEHNR, CDR2 FQNEAQ (reference sequence). As DNA, the CDR3 is TGTGCCAGCAGCTTAGAGGCACAGCCCTCGTTGCAGTACTTC. This sequence encodes CASSLEAQPSLQYF.

This clonotype has a handful of counts. The chain joins TRBV4-1 to TRBJ2-2; possibly TRBD1 for D (6 bases). Germline CDR1 reads MGHRA; CDR2 reads YSYEKL. This CDR3 has 20 amino acids. V lost 2 bases to trimming and J lost 0 bases, with 22 bases between them. CDR3 DNA sequence: TGCGCCAGCAGCCAATTCGCCCCGGGACACTTTACCCCGAACACCGGGGAGCTGTTTTTT. This encodes CASSQFAPGHFTPNTGELFF.

This clonotype has just a few counts. This rearrangement joins TRBV7-8 to TRBJ2-7; D might be TRBD2 (5 bases). The CDR3 has 13 amino acids. Germline loops: CDR1 SGHVS, CDR2 FQNEAQ. The CDR3, as DNA: TGTGCCAGCAGCCTAGCAATCCTCTACGAGCAGTACGTC. Amino acid sequence: CASSLAILYEQYV.

Worth noting for this clonotype: A junction boundary mismatches the germline segment, possibly from a read error. The chain carries TRBV29-1 and TRBJ1-1; D uncertain. The CDR3 loop spans 14 amino acids. Germline V gene lookup returns CDR1 SQVTM and CDR2 ANQGSEA. The DNA of the CDR3 is TGCAGCATTGAATCCTATAGCGTGAACACTGAAGCTTTCTTT. Translated: CSIESYSVNTEAFF.

This clonotype occurred a few times. The V call is TRBV27, the J call TRBJ1-2; a possible D gene is TRBD1 (5 bases). From germline, CDR1 is MNHEY and CDR2 SMNVEV (reference sequence). Trimming left V 6 bases short and J 0 bases short, with 14 bases between. This CDR3 comprises 15 residues. The CDR3 DNA reads as TGTGCCAGCAGCTCCGCAGGGTGGCCTAACTATGGCTACACCTTC. The encoded protein is CASSSAGWPNYGYTF.